This T cell receptor beta chain was found in a study of shared clonotypes between healthy human individuals. Germline V lookup: CDR1 SGHDT, CDR2 YYEEEE. Trimming cost V 0 bases and J 3 bases, with 18 bases left between them. This CDR3 is 17 amino acids long. As handled by the study authors: ImmunoSEQ output held junction-only sequences without quality scores, so filtering differed. Repertoires were generated with immunoSEQ multiplex PCR, while TCRdb's copy carries only in-frame clones and drops some. V, J and clone size are those of that table, while D and trimming were read from the DNA. The sample has some 1 million clones; more than 65% are singletons.

The chain joins TRBV5-6 to TRBJ1-1; D is perhaps TRBD1 (6 bases). The TCR sequence derives from a man younger than 35 in good health. Sample: memory CD4+ T cells sorted from blood. Indicated subset: CD45RA-negative fraction. The CDR3 nucleotides are TGTGCCAGCAGCTTGGTCTCCCAGGGGTCGTGGGACACTGAAGCTTTCTTT. Translated: CASSLVSQGSWDTEAFF.